This T cell receptor (beta chain) was profiled in a study of OX40 agonist ivuxolimab in advanced cancers. Regarding the complete study: Ivuxolimab, which targeted the costimulatory receptor OX40 (CD134), was an agonistic, fully human IgG2 monoclonal antibody. Intravenous ivuxolimab was administered to patients every 2 weeks at six dose levels: 0.01, 0.1, 0.3, 1.5, 3 and 10 mg/kg. Of the roughly 52 dose-escalation patients, hepatocellular carcinoma was present in about 20, melanoma in approximately 15, renal cell carcinoma in 9 and head and neck cancer in 9. In the dose-escalation cohort, around four fifths of patients were male, and the mean age was roughly 60 years with a range of about 23 to 79. Prior anti-PD-1, anti-PD-L1 or anti-CTLA-4 therapy was permitted, and checkpoint inhibitors had been received by less than 45% of dose-escalation patients. Partial responses were achieved by three dose-escalation patients, of whom one had hepatocellular carcinoma and two had cutaneous melanoma. Peripheral TCRbeta sequencing aimed to test whether ivuxolimab altered TCR sequence diversity and caused clonal T-cell expansion. The paper describes the monotherapy dose-escalation part (N of about 55 patients) of the phase I trial of ivuxolimab. What the study reported, not specific to this receptor: In the 0.1-3.0 mg/kg groups, partial responders had among the lowest normalized peripheral clonal expansion, particularly in CD8+ T cells. After ivuxolimab, expanded clones were on average more numerous among CD8+ T cells than among CD4+ T cells. At doses of 0.1 to 3.0 mg/kg, clonal expansion of both CD4+ and CD8+ T cells in blood was seen between baseline and week 6. The antigen specificity of the clonally expanded peripheral T cells was not determined. Low levels of normalized T-cell clonal expansion were also seen in some patients who did not respond.

Trimmed from V: 3 bases; trimmed from J: 3 bases; junction bases lacking a gene match: 6. From the cysteine through the phenylalanine, the CDR3 covers 15 amino acids. The read is trimmed to its CDR3 DNA, 45 bases read in frame from base 1. CDR1 and CDR2, looked up from the germline V gene, are SGHRS and YFSETQ. As for this clone: It lacks a known antigen. No base-level quality is on record; no much larger clone is a single base apart.

The trial excluded patients who had a history of autoimmune disease or who were on systemic immunosuppression. Peripheral blood for TCR sequencing was collected from all dose cohorts at baseline, on cycle 4 day 1, and on cycle 7 day 1. Samples were obtained from an open-label, multicenter, first-in-human phase I dose-escalation trial of ivuxolimab. The trial enrolled adults with locally advanced or metastatic head and neck squamous cell, hepatocellular, melanoma or renal cell carcinoma. CD4+ and CD8+ T cells were sorted separately from peripheral blood before TCR sequencing. For sequencing of the TCRbeta CDR3 region, genomic DNA was extracted from the sorted cells. The immunoSEQ Assay was used for sequencing of TCRbeta CDR3 regions. The source is immuneACCESS, and TCRdb retained only in-frame sequences with V and J called. Part of the clones is not carried over; for the studies checked, unresolved V genes explain less than half of this, and the remainder is unexplained. The sample table contains roughly 61,000 clones; only one count was recorded for 92% of them. Clones ranked in the top ten supply roughly 25% of the sample.

The rearrangement joined TRBV5-1 to TRBJ2-3, with TRBD2 identical over 8 junction bases. The receptor was isolated from an adult with an advanced solid tumor such as melanoma, head and neck, liver or kidney cancer. The input for sequencing was CD4+ or CD8+ T cells sorted from blood, taken in a trial of the OX40 agonist ivuxolimab. The sequenced DNA: TGCGCCAGCAGCTCCGGCGGGAGGTCGACAGATACGCAGTATTTT. Its protein product is CASSSGGRSTDTQYF.